Below, one TCR beta chain is given with its context. What it recognizes is unknown. The data are from a study of cytomegalovirus exposure and HLA in healthy donors. Notes on the study in general: Sequences of the TCR beta chain were said to predict the HLA-A and HLA-B alleles of most subjects accurately.

Use of 60 Vbeta and 13 Jbeta primers characterized the PCR. Measured with immunoSEQ multiplex PCR; TCRdb has only the in-frame clones, and not every one. The repertoire shows around 110,000 clones; the top ten hold 3% to 4.5%. Trimming pared 1 base from V and 2 bases from J, leaving 13 bases between. CDR1 is SEHNR and CDR2 is FQNEAQ in the germline V gene (reference sequence). The CDR3 length is 16 residues. This TCR was recovered from a young man in good health and CMV-seronegative. The chain uses TRBV7-9 and TRBJ2-3, with D possibly TRBD2 on 5 matching bases. The specimen was PBMCs. The CDR3 DNA reads TGTGCCAGCAGCTTAGGGGGAGCGGCAGACACAGATACGCAGTATTTT. Encoded protein: CASSLGGAADTDTQYF.